This section outlines one T cell receptor (beta chain) sequence together with its context. What it recognizes is unknown. V was shortened by 0 bases and J by 8 bases, with 7 bases between the two germline ends. The CDR3 extends over 12 amino acids. The data were obtained in a study of Ad26.COV2.S vaccination and SARS-CoV-2 variants. Study details: Participant was drawn from the COV1001 Ad26.COV2.S trial arm. Once or twice, 56 days apart, Ad26.COV2.S was delivered intramuscularly.

As for treatment: over 15 received Ad26.COV2.S at low or high dose, single or two shots; 5 received placebo; per-sample allocation not given. The samples were gathered on day 63 after the first injection of vaccine or placebo. Libraries were prepared by immunoSEQ multiplex PCR; TCRdb keeps only in-frame clonotypes and omits some of them. The sample carries over 400,000 clones, roughly nine tenths recorded once. General observations from the study: In vaccinated individuals, spike-specific CD8+ and CD4+ T cell responses reportedly displayed substantial breadth. Vaccinees and placebo recipients showed similar non-spike TCR breadth.

The source of this sequence is a person between 18 and 65 years old who received the Ad26.COV2.S COVID-19 vaccine or a placebo. The material was peripheral blood, obtained in a trial of Ad26.COV2.S vaccine versus placebo. The genes are TRBV12-3 or TRBV12-4 and TRBJ1-2; no definite D call. The CDR3 region has the DNA TGTGCCAGCAGTTTAGCGTGGTGGGGCTACACCTTC. Translated: CASSLAWWGYTF.